Below, 20 T cell receptor beta chains from the same sample are listed, as sequenced in a study of T cells in Graves' hyperthyroidism and ophthalmopathy. Researchers amplified the TCR beta CDR3 regions from RNA transcripts. HTBI primers were the set used in a first-round RT-PCR of the TCR CDR3. Using its own MiXCR run on the multiplex PCR reads, TCRdb lists one record per CDR3 protein. The sample lists 550,000 to 700,000 distinct CDR3 sequences, about half occurring once. The sequenced material came from peripheral blood or thyroid tissue (not recorded which). These receptors were collected from an adult woman with Graves' disease, either hyperthyroidism or ophthalmopathy (not recorded which).

This clonotype was counted at least ten times. V usage is TRBV19 and J usage is TRBJ1-1; D not certain. This CDR3 has 13 residues. The V gene lost 6 bases and the J gene lost 1 base, with 9 bases spanning the gap. Germline lookup yields CDR1 LNHDA and CDR2 SQIVND (reference sequence). In DNA, the CDR3 is TGTGCCAGTAGGCTCAGACCGAACACTGAAGCTTTCTTT. Translation: CASRLRPNTEAFF.

The gene calls are TRBV2 and TRBJ2-7, with TRBD2 matching 8 bases. V dropped 7 bases and J dropped 2; count of bases not matched to a gene: 7. This CDR3 spans 14 amino acids. Germline lookup yields CDR1 SNHLY and CDR2 FYNNEI. CDR3 coding DNA: TGTGCCAGCAAGGAGCGGGGGCTTACCTACGAGCAGTACTTC. It yields the protein CASKERGLTYEQYF.

At least ten counts were recorded for this clonotype. The J gene is TRBJ1-5, the V gene TRBV19; perhaps TRBD1 as D (5 bases). This CDR3 spans 16 amino acids. Germline V lookup: CDR1 LNHDA, CDR2 SQIVND (reference sequence). V was shortened by 0 bases and J by 0 bases, with 9 bases between the two germline ends. As DNA, the CDR3 is TGTGCCAGTAGTATAGACGGGACTTATAGCAATCAGCCCCAGCATTTT. This translates into CASSIDGTYSNQPQHF.

There are many counts of this clonotype. The CDR3, as DNA: TGTGCCAGCAGTTTCATCGGGCGTCTCCTCACCGGGGAGCTGTTTTTT. Its translation is CASSFIGRLLTGELFF. V is TRBV12-3 or TRBV12-4 and J is TRBJ2-2; D is unresolved. This CDR3 has 16 residues. V lost 3 bases to trimming and J lost 4 bases, with 15 bases between them.

Many counts were recorded for this clonotype. The chain links TRBV11-2 to TRBJ1-1, with D possibly TRBD1 on 5 matching bases. Trimming cost V 1 base and J 5 bases, with 11 bases left between them. The CDR3 runs to 14 residues. The V gene's germline CDR1 is SGHAT and CDR2 FQNNGV. The CDR3 DNA reads TGTGCCAGCAGCTTAGTGGGGGAGGGGACTGAAGCTTTCTTT. Its translation: CASSLVGEGTEAFF.

The chain employs TRBV7-2 and TRBJ2-5; no definite D call. V lost 1 base and J 10 bases, leaving 16 bases between the germline ends. This CDR3 spans 14 amino acids. Germline CDR1 reads SGHTA; CDR2 reads FQGNSA. The CDR3 region has the DNA TGTGCCAGCAGCTTAGATTGGGCCAAAGGAGACCAGTACTTC. As protein: CASSLDWAKGDQYF.

Regarding this clonotype: With a much larger clone just one base away, this may be a read error. V is TRBV6-5 and J is TRBJ2-2; 8 bases fit TRBD2. CDR1 and CDR2 from the germline V gene are MNHEY and SVGAGI. The CDR3 contains 15 residues. CDR3: CASSRLATNTGKLFF. The CDR3 coding sequence is TGTGCCAGCAGCCGACTAGCGACGAACACCGGGAAGCTGTTTTTT.

This clonotype was counted a few times. This rearrangement joins TRBV7-3 to TRBJ1-2; possibly TRBD1 for D (5 bases). Germline CDR1 reads SGHTA; CDR2 reads FQGTGA. V lost 3 bases, J lost 10 bases, and 18 bases lay in between. This CDR3 contains 14 residues. CDR3 sequence (DNA): TGTGCCAGCAGCTTCTCCGATCCGGGGGGGATCTACACCTTC. It yields the protein CASSFSDPGGIYTF.

The sample holds many counts of this clonotype. The chain links TRBV20-1 to TRBJ1-1; D gene ambiguous. The V gene's germline CDR1 is DFQATT and CDR2 SNEGSKA (reference sequence). The CDR3 is made up of 9 amino acids. V shed 5 bases and J shed 7 bases, with 5 bases lying between them. The CDR3 region has the DNA TGCAGTGCTCCAGGTGAAGCTTTCTTT. Amino acid sequence: CSAPGEAFF.

The chain has TRBV5-2 and TRBJ2-7; the table calls TRBD1, which could not be checked here. TRBV5-2 is flagged as a pseudogene. The CDR3 spans 14 residues. The CDR3 loop is CASNMRGPPYEQYF. The CDR3, as DNA: TGTGCCAGCAATATGAGGGGGCCTCCCTACGAGCAGTACTTC.

The chain carries TRBV7-2 and TRBJ1-1, with D hard to call. The CDR3 runs to 12 residues. CDR1 is SGHTA and CDR2 is FQGNSA in the germline V gene. Trimming left V 2 bases short and J 7 bases short, with 8 bases between. The CDR3 DNA follows: TGTGCCAGCAGCTTACACTTTAATGAAGCTTTCTTT. It encodes CASSLHFNEAFF.

As regards this clonotype: At one of its ends the junction is not consistent with the germline gene, which may arise from a read error. The rearrangement links TRBV7-2 to TRBJ2-6, with D hard to call. The germline V gene encodes CDR1 SGHTA and CDR2 FQGNSA. The length of the CDR3 is 8 residues. The CDR3 DNA is TGTGCCAGCAGCTTAGCAGGTTTC. This sequence encodes CASSLAGF.

V usage is TRBV10-3 and J usage is TRBJ1-6, with 8 nucleotides matching TRBD1. CDR1 and CDR2 from the germline V gene are ENHRY and SYGVKD. J gave up 8 bases and V 5 bases, and 14 bases lay outside the gene matches. The CDR3 totals 17 residues. The CDR3 reads CAISSPSPGTGHSPLHF. CDR3 coding DNA: TGTGCCATCAGTTCACCCTCTCCGGGGACAGGACATTCACCCCTCCACTTT.

The genes are TRBV11-1 and TRBJ1-2, with 10 bases aligning to TRBD1. The CDR3 runs 13 residues. Looked up from germline, CDR1 is SGHAT and CDR2 is FQDESV (reference sequence). Germline trimming cut 6 bases from V and 8 bases from J; bases unmatched to any gene: 6. CDR3 nucleotide sequence: TGTGCCAGCAGTGGACAGGGGGTAACGGGCTACACCTTC. As protein: CASSGQGVTGYTF.

Ten or more counts support this clonotype. The CDR3 spells CSARVWTSAYEQYF. Written as DNA, the CDR3 is TGCAGTGCTAGAGTATGGACTAGCGCCTACGAGCAGTACTTC. The rearrangement uses TRBV20-1 and TRBJ2-7; TRBD2 matches at 9 bases. The V segment lost 1 base and the J segment 2 bases; nucleotides outside the gene matches: 3. CDR1 is DFQATT, CDR2 SNEGSKA, per germline (reference sequence). The CDR3 spans 14 residues.

V usage is TRBV25-1 and J usage is TRBJ1-2, with TRBD1 as a possible D gene (5 bases). Trimming took 4 bases from V and 6 from J, leaving 18 bases between them. This CDR3 has 15 residues. Germline CDR1 is MGHDK and CDR2 is SYGVNS. This CDR3 is CASSAPGRARDGYTF. CDR3 nucleotides: TGTGCCAGCAGTGCCCCGGGACGCGCTCGGGATGGCTACACCTTC.

The gene calls are TRBV7-2 and TRBJ2-7; 9 bases are shared with TRBD1. This CDR3 is built from 14 residues. Germline values: CDR1 SGHTA, CDR2 FQGNSA. The junction had 6 bases not matched to a gene; V was cut back by 4 bases and J by 5 bases. CDR3 DNA: TGTGCCAGCAGCTCACAGGGGGCGCAGGACGAGCAGTACTTC. It yields the protein CASSSQGAQDEQYF. Filled out from reference TRBV7-2 and TRBJ2-7, the complete variable domain reads GAGVSQSPSNKVTEKGKDVELRCDPISGHTALYWYRQSLGQGLEFLIYFQGNSAPDKSGLPSDRFSAERTGGSVSTLTIQRTQQEDSAVYLCASSSQGAQDEQYFGPGTRLTVT.

J is TRBJ2-5 and V is TRBV9; 8 bases are shared with TRBD2. Trimming took 2 bases from V and 2 from J; bases not matched to a gene: 8. The CDR3 runs to 16 residues. Germline CDR1 and CDR2: SGDLS and YYNGEE. CDR3 amino acids: CASSVSGAGRQETQYF. CDR3 nucleotide sequence: TGTGCCAGCAGCGTTAGCGGGGCGGGACGGCAAGAGACCCAGTACTTC.

Notes on this clonotype: Germline is not matched at one junction end, which may reflect a read error. The chain has TRBV20-1 and TRBJ2-6; D might be TRBD1 (5 bases). CDR3 size: 15 residues. From germline, CDR1 is DFQATT and CDR2 SNEGSKA (reference sequence). CDR3 protein: CSASAVESGANVLAF. CDR3 in DNA: TGCAGTGCTAGCGCCGTGGAATCTGGGGCCAACGTCCTGGCTTTC.

V usage is TRBV6-2 or TRBV6-3 and J usage is TRBJ1-4, with a weak D call TRBD1 (5 bases). Germline V CDR1 and CDR2: MNHEY, SVGEGT. V lost 4 bases to trimming and J lost 7 bases, with 22 bases between them. This CDR3 has 17 amino acids. CDR3 bases: TGTGCCAGCAGTTCCTTACCGCAGGTCAGGGTTGGTGAAAAACTGTTTTTT. Its translation is CASSSLPQVRVGEKLFF.